Listed below are T cell receptor beta chains from one sample, sequenced in a study of cytomegalovirus exposure and HLA in healthy donors. TCRdb's copy holds only in-frame clones and misses some; the assay was immunoSEQ multiplex PCR. Of 200,000 to 250,000 clones in the sample, over 80% were seen once. The material sequenced was PBMCs. These receptors were taken from a woman in her twenties or thirties in good health and CMV-seropositive. The CDR3 runs from the conserved cysteine through the conserved F or W. D genes are given only for firm matches. Where a row states a size, it is once, few, many or the class of an expanded clone; other rows omit it.

TRBJ2-2 | NA | TRBV30 | NA | CAWKGGPSNTGELFF | TGTGCCTGGAAGGGGGGGCCTTCGAACACCGGGGAGCTGTTTTTT
TRBJ1-5 | NA | TRBV28 | NA | CASSLDFPNQPQHF | TGTGCCAGCAGCTTAGACTTCCCGAATCAGCCCCAGCATTTT
TRBJ2-7 | once | TRBV2 | TRBD1 | CASSTTDRGDEQYF | TGTGCCAGCAGTACCACGGACAGGGGCGACGAGCAGTACTTC
TRBJ1-5 | NA | TRBV4-1 | NA | CASSQASGDNQPQHF | TGCGCCAGCAGCCAAGCCTCGGGGGACAATCAGCCCCAGCATTTT
TRBJ1-1 | NA | TRBV5-6 | NA | CASSLGQSFLAFF | TGTGCCAGCAGCTTGGGACAGAGCTTCTTAGCTTTCTTT
TRBJ2-1 | NA | TRBV4-3 | NA | CASSQGTATANEQFF | TGCGCCAGCAGCCAAGGGACAGCCACAGCCAATGAGCAGTTCTTC
TRBJ1-5 | once | TRBV27 | TRBD1 | CASSLIVPQGVTQPQHF | TGTGCCAGCAGTTTAATAGTGCCGCAGGGGGTGACCCAGCCCCAGCATTTT
TRBJ2-7 | few | TRBV27 | NA | CASSWGYEQYF | TGTGCCAGCAGTTGGGGTTACGAGCAGTACTTC
TRBJ2-1 | NA | TRBV27 | TRBD2 | CASSFRGGSWPWGYNEQFF | TGTGCCAGCAGTTTTAGGGGCGGGAGTTGGCCGTGGGGATACAATGAGCAGTTCTTC
TRBJ2-1 | NA | TRBV6-6 | NA | CASSYAQGHEQFF | TGTGCCAGCAGTTATGCGCAGGGACATGAGCAGTTCTTC
TRBJ1-3 | once | TRBV5-1 | TRBD1 | CASSPDRETSRNTIYF | TGCGCCAGCAGCCCTGACAGGGAGACTTCTCGAAACACCATATATTTT
TRBJ1-2 | NA | TRBV2 | TRBD1 | CASSRRTGGDYGYTF | TGTGCCAGCAGCCGTAGGACAGGGGGCGACTATGGCTACACCTTC
TRBJ2-3 | NA | TRBV4-2 | NA | CASSPGTQLTDTQYF | TGTGCCAGCAGCCCCGGGACCCAACTCACAGATACGCAGTATTTT
TRBJ1-2 | NA | TRBV7-6 | NA | CASSTPGGGYTF | TGTGCCAGCAGTACCCCGGGGGGTGGCTACACCTTC
TRBJ1-1 | NA | TRBV27 | NA | CIRRGGTEAFF | TGTATCCGGAGGGGCGGTACTGAAGCTTTCTTT
TRBJ2-2 | NA | TRBV6-1 | NA | CASSVPTRGSAGELFF | TGTGCCAGCAGTGTACCTACCAGGGGATCGGCCGGGGAGCTGTTTTTT
TRBJ1-2 | once | TRBV20-1 | NA | CSARTVSGYTF | TGCAGTGCCCGGACAGTAAGCGGCTACACCTTC
TRBJ1-2 | NA | TRBV30 | NA | CASHWTRGYTF | TGTGCCTCCCACTGGACCCGGGGCTACACCTTC
TRBJ2-3 | NA | TRBV5-1 | NA | CASSFGDSTDTQYF | TGCGCCAGCAGCTTTGGGGACAGCACAGATACGCAGTATTTT
TRBJ1-3 | NA | TRBV12-5 | TRBD1 | CASGLTGVGNTIYF | TGTGCTAGTGGATTGACAGGGGTAGGAAACACCATATATTTT
TRBJ2-1 | NA | TRBV11-2 | TRBD2 | CASSFSSGSSFF | TGTGCCAGCAGCTTCTCCAGCGGGAGCTCGTTCTTC
TRBJ1-3 | NA | TRBV2 | TRBD1 | CASSDGTGWWDTIYF | TGTGCCAGCAGTGATGGGACAGGGTGGTGGGACACCATATATTTT
TRBJ1-1 | NA | TRBV5-6 | NA | CASSGPVGSEAFF | TGTGCCAGCAGTGGCCCCGTCGGGTCTGAAGCTTTCTTT
TRBJ2-1 | NA | TRBV30 | TRBD2 | CAWTSGNSYEQFF | TGTGCCTGGACTAGCGGGAATAGTTATGAGCAGTTCTTC
TRBJ2-5 | NA | TRBV10-1 | NA | CARRAVRQETQYF | TGCGCCAGGCGGGCCGTCCGCCAAGAGACCCAGTACTTC
TRBJ1-2 | NA | TRBV6-5 | NA | CASNKGWDGDYGYTF | TGTGCCAGCAATAAAGGGTGGGACGGGGACTATGGCTACACCTTC
TRBJ1-5 | NA | TRBV6-1 | TRBD1 | CASRTGQGAHQPQHF | TGTGCCAGCAGGACCGGACAGGGGGCTCATCAGCCCCAGCATTTT
TRBJ2-7 | NA | TRBV7-3 | TRBD1 | CASSLTRQGDTYEQYF | TGTGCCAGCAGCTTAACGAGACAGGGCGATACCTACGAGCAGTACTTC
TRBJ2-6 | NA | TRBV5-1 | NA | CASSLVRGSGANVLTF | TGCGCCAGCAGCTTGGTTCGGGGCTCTGGGGCCAACGTCCTGACTTTC
TRBJ1-4 | NA | TRBV6-5 | NA | CASSYSLRDQWEKLFF | TGTGCCAGCAGTTACTCGCTAAGGGATCAATGGGAAAAACTGTTTTTT
TRBJ1-3 | few | TRBV2 | NA | CASSGDIGNTIYF | TGTGCCAGCAGTGGTGACATTGGAAACACCATATATTTT
TRBJ1-4 | NA | TRBV27 | NA | CASSPTGQTGLFF | TGTGCCAGCAGTCCAACGGGGCAGACGGGACTGTTTTTT
TRBJ1-1 | NA | TRBV7-6 | NA | CASSSNGRGNTEAFF | TGTGCCAGCAGCTCAAACGGCAGGGGCAACACTGAAGCTTTCTTT
TRBJ1-5 | once | TRBV27 | TRBD1 | CASVNPSGDRGDHSNQPQHF | TGTGCCAGCGTAAATCCCAGCGGGGACAGGGGCGACCATAGCAATCAGCCCCAGCATTTT
TRBJ2-1 | NA | TRBV6-5 | TRBD2 | CASSSTSGRNNEQFF | TGTGCCAGCAGTTCGACTAGCGGGAGAAACAATGAGCAGTTCTTC
TRBJ2-5 | NA | TRBV27 | NA | CASRGWEDQETQYF | TGTGCCAGCAGGGGGTGGGAGGACCAAGAGACCCAGTACTTC
TRBJ1-5 | few | TRBV7-8 | TRBD1 | CASSFQGAFSQPQHF | TGTGCCAGCAGCTTCCAGGGGGCGTTCAGTCAGCCCCAGCATTTT
TRBJ2-7 | NA | TRBV27 | NA | CASSFVPAQGYEQYF | TGTGCCAGCAGTTTCGTCCCAGCGCAGGGCTACGAGCAGTACTTC
TRBJ2-1 | NA | TRBV2 | NA | CASYREVSYNEQFF | TGTGCCAGCTACAGGGAGGTGTCCTACAATGAGCAGTTCTTC
TRBJ1-1 | NA | TRBV27 | NA | CASSLSRQYTEAFF | TGTGCCAGCAGTTTATCAAGGCAGTACACTGAAGCTTTCTTT
TRBJ2-5 | NA | TRBV30 | NA | CAWSPGPRQETQYF | TGTGCCTGGAGCCCGGGACCGAGACAAGAGACCCAGTACTTC
TRBJ1-1 | few | TRBV18 | NA | CASSSEMNTEAFF | TGTGCCAGCTCATCGGAAATGAACACTGAAGCTTTCTTT
TRBJ1-5 | NA | TRBV18 | NA | CASSPDSNQPQHF | TGTGCCAGCTCCCCTGATAGCAATCAGCCCCAGCATTTT
TRBJ1-5 | NA | TRBV19 | NA | CASSVTGSNQPQHF | TGTGCCAGTAGTGTAACCGGGAGCAATCAGCCCCAGCATTTT
TRBJ1-2 | NA | TRBV5-1 | NA | CASGEASYGYTF | TGCGCCAGCGGTGAGGCTTCCTATGGCTACACCTTC
TRBJ2-1 | NA | TRBV27 | NA | CASSLSGNNEQFF | TGTGCCAGCAGTTTATCGGGAAACAATGAGCAGTTCTTC
TRBJ2-5 | NA | TRBV15 | TRBD2 | CATSSRRGSEETQYF | TGTGCCACCAGCAGTAGGCGCGGGAGTGAAGAGACCCAGTACTTC
TRBJ2-3 | NA | TRBV11-2 | TRBD2 | CASSDLAGLTDTQYF | TGTGCCAGCAGCGACTTAGCGGGACTCACAGATACGCAGTATTTT
TRBJ2-3 | NA | TRBV5-6 | NA | CASSLGHLDTQYF | TGTGCCAGCAGCTTGGGCCACTTAGATACGCAGTATTTT
TRBJ2-1 | NA | TRBV6-5 | TRBD2 | CASSLRTSGSNEQFF | TGTGCCAGCAGTCTGAGGACTAGCGGGAGCAATGAGCAGTTCTTC